This T cell receptor (beta chain) is from a study of blood T cells in healthy people across ages. Study-wide results and caveats: As age increased, TCR beta diversity per million T cells fell in a roughly linear fashion.

For the second PCR, which ran for about 6 to 11 cycles, a sample-barcoded 5' primer and a J-beta primer mix were used. TCRdb re-called the 5' RACE reads through MiXCR, storing one row per CDR3 protein. The sample has about a million distinct CDR3 sequences, roughly 51% seen once. There were healthy Caucasian individuals from Russia, aged roughly 6 to 90, serving as donors. Isolated per sample were at least 7 million PBMCs. This clonotype was counted ten times or more. The target antigen is unknown. The V end lost 7 bases, the J end lost 3 bases, and 19 bases lay between the germline ends. The germline CDR1 and CDR2 sequences are SQVTM and ANQGSEA. The CDR3 is made up of 14 amino acids.

The chain couples TRBV29-1 to TRBJ2-7; no definite D call. Sample: blood. The receptor was derived from a woman aged 55 to 70 in good health. CDR3 nucleotide sequence: TGCAGCGCCAGAACCACGGAGTTCTTCTACGAGCAGTACTTC. Amino acids: CSARTTEFFYEQYF.